Following are 7 T cell receptor beta chains from one sample sequenced in a study of vaccination and CD4 T cells after COVID-19. Which antigens these TCRs recognize remains unknown. Researchers used the Oncomine TCR Beta short-read assay to sequence DNA from cultured CD4+ T cells. TCRdb reprocessed the PCR reads via MiXCR and lists one record per CDR3 protein. Of over 10,000 distinct CDR3 sequences listed, around half are singletons. The treatment: roughly 11-day PBMC culture with coronavirus spike peptide pools or control peptides (ViraFEST assay). Sequenced input: CD4+ T cells from blood, cultured in vitro. These receptors were obtained from a human donor who had recovered from COVID-19.

The chain uses TRBV7-9 and TRBJ2-3; TRBD2 matches at 12 bases. The CDR3 runs to 17 residues. The germline CDR1 and CDR2 sequences are SEHNR and FQNEAQ (reference sequence). J was trimmed by 0 bases and V by 2 bases; bases with no gene match: 3. The chain's CDR3 is CASSLKGLAGSTDTQYF. The CDR3 DNA reads TGTGCCAGCAGCTTAAAGGGACTAGCGGGTAGCACAGATACGCAGTATTTT.

The chain combines TRBV4-3 with TRBJ2-7, with TRBD2 matching 8 bases. The length of the CDR3 is 19 residues. The junction had 14 bases not matched to a gene; V was cut back by 0 bases and J by 1 base. The germline V gene has CDR1 LGHNA and CDR2 YSLEER. As DNA, the CDR3 is TGCGCCAGCAGCCAAGAGGCCGGACTTCTTAGCGGGACATCCTACGAGCAGTACTTC. Its translation: CASSQEAGLLSGTSYEQYF.

The V gene is TRBV20-1, the J gene TRBJ1-5, with 8 bases identical to TRBD1. Germline trimming cut 5 bases from V and 1 base from J; bases unmatched to any gene: 4. The CDR3 length is 14 residues. Per germline, CDR1 DFQATT and CDR2 SNEGSKA (reference sequence). The CDR3, as DNA: TGCAGTGCTGTACGGACAGGGAGCAATCAGCCCCAGCATTTT. It codes for CSAVRTGSNQPQHF.

The chain has TRBV19 and TRBJ1-1, with D uncertain. CDR1 LNHDA and CDR2 SQIVND come from the germline V gene (reference sequence). Trimming took off 5 bases at V and 1 base at J, with 14 bases between the two ends. The CDR3 totals 15 residues. Written as DNA, the CDR3 is TGTGCCAGTAGTCCAAGGACGGGCCGGAACACTGAAGCTTTCTTT. Residues: CASSPRTGRNTEAFF.

DNA for the CDR3: TGTGCCAGCAGGATACAGGGAACAGGGGCCAACGTCCTGACTTTC. The encoded protein is CASRIQGTGANVLTF. J is TRBJ2-6 and V is TRBV28; tentative D call: TRBD1 (6 bases). In germline, CDR1 is MDHEN, CDR2 SYDVKM. This CDR3 is built from 15 residues. With 6 bases removed from V and 4 bases from J, the gap between germline ends came to 13 bases. Full variable domain (remainder filled in from reference TRBV28 and TRBJ2-6): DVKVTQSSRYLVKRTGEKVFLECVQDMDHENMFWYRQDPGLGLRLIYFSYDVKMKEKGDIPEGYSVSREKKERFSLILESASTNQTSMYLCASRIQGTGANVLTFGAGSRLTVL.

This clonotype was counted a single time. This sequence joins TRBV4-1 and TRBJ1-3; a possible D gene is TRBD1 (5 bases). The CDR3 runs to 13 residues. V lost 10 bases and J 4 bases, leaving 14 bases between the germline ends. CDR1 is MGHRA, CDR2 YSYEKL, per germline. The CDR3 coding sequence is TGCGCCACCTCGGGACCAGCCGGAAACACCATATATTTT. This translates into CATSGPAGNTIYF.

This clonotype was seen a few times. This chain uses TRBV2 with TRBJ1-2, with 9 nucleotides matching TRBD1. V lost 2 bases to trimming and J lost 1 base; unmatched junction nucleotides: 2. The germline V gene encodes CDR1 SNHLY and CDR2 FYNNEI. The CDR3 sequence is 15 residues long. The DNA of the CDR3 is TGTGCCAGCAGTGAATCGGGACAGGGTAACTATGGCTACACCTTC. This codes for CASSESGQGNYGYTF. Variable domain in full (rest from reference TRBV2 and TRBJ1-2): EPEVTQTPSHQVTQMGQEVILRCVPISNHLYFYWYRQILGQKVEFLVSFYNNEISEKSEIFDDQFSVERPDGSNFTLKIRSTKLEDSAMYFCASSESGQGNYGYTFGSGTRLTVV.